This T cell receptor beta chain is from a study of blood T cell repertoires in COVID-19. In the study overall: The origin of the acute and convalescent COVID-19 samples was the United States, Italy and Spain. T cells, B-cell-depleted T cells, or PBMCs supplied cDNA or gDNA.

This clone was observed a single time. Germline CDR1 is WSHSY and CDR2 is SAAADI. Trimming took off 5 bases at V and 2 bases at J, with 9 bases between the two ends. The CDR3 is made up of 13 amino acids. Libraries were prepared by immunoSEQ multiplex PCR; TCRdb keeps only in-frame clonotypes and omits some of them. Altogether a few hundred thousand clones are present, more than 80% being singletons, with the ten largest covering approximately 6.5%. The source is a woman aged 50 to 60 with COVID-19, enrolled during active disease. The sample taken for sequencing was peripheral blood. The V and J genes are TRBV10-2 and TRBJ1-1, with D maybe TRBD1 (6 bases). Written as DNA, the CDR3 is TGCGCCAGCAGTCCGACAGGCAACACTGAAGCTTTCTTT. It yields the protein CASSPTGNTEAFF.